The subject of this entry is one T cell receptor beta chain. The antigen remains unidentified. These data are taken from a study of cytomegalovirus exposure and HLA in healthy donors. General study findings and limits: Data from an earlier analysis indicated that most TCR beta V segments were productive either about 90% or about 30% of the time.

PCR used 60 Vbeta primers and 13 Jbeta primers. Original data processing: There were around 80 million unique TCR beta chains by a later count, and approximately 11 million of them were shared. Sequencing was performed with immunoSEQ multiplex PCR; in TCRdb, only in-frame clones are kept and a portion is missing. V and J calls and clone size follow that table, whereas D and trimming were derived from the DNA. The top ten hold about 4% of the sample, which has around 150,000 clones, 70% to 85% seen once. The CDR3 totals 14 residues. V was trimmed by 5 bases and J by 1 base, leaving 15 bases between them. The germline V gene has CDR1 SQVTM and CDR2 ANQGSEA.

This clonotype originated in a young man in good health and CMV-seropositive. This chain joins TRBV29-1 and TRBJ2-7; D gene uncertain. Sequencing was performed on PBMCs. The CDR3 sequence: CSVSSSHRSYEQYF. CDR3 sequence (DNA): TGCAGCGTTAGCAGCAGCCACAGATCCTACGAGCAGTACTTC.